The 32 T cell receptor beta chains below come from one sample, sequenced in a study of spatial heterogeneity in lung cancer. Time point specified: blood at routine non-recurrence follow-up after resection. Each CDR3 protein gets one entry after TCRdb re-called the 5' RACE reads with MiXCR. The sample carries 39,000 or so distinct CDR3 sequences, roughly a tenth recorded once. Sequencing was performed on PBMCs, taken at follow-up. These receptors were collected from a female donor with early-stage non-small cell lung cancer.

This clonotype was counted a few times. The chain uses TRBV30 and TRBJ2-7, with 12 nucleotides matching TRBD1. The V gene end was trimmed by 5 bases and the J gene end by 3 bases; junction bases not matched to a gene: 14. Germline V CDR1 and CDR2: GTSNPN, SVGIG (reference sequence). The CDR3 covers 17 residues. The CDR3 nucleotides are TGTGCCTGGGCCTTACCCCGGGACAGGGGGCGAGACTACGAGCAGTACTTC. It is translated as CAWALPRDRGRDYEQYF.

This clonotype was recorded a few times. The chain recombines TRBV5-1 with TRBJ2-3; the D gene could be TRBD1 or TRBD2 (5 bases each). The CDR3 totals 14 residues. CDR1 and CDR2 from the germline V gene are SGHRS and YFSETQ. The V end was cut by 0 bases, the J end by 4 bases, with 9 bases between. The CDR3 DNA reads TGCGCCAGCAGCTTGGCTCAGGGACCAGATACGCAGTATTTT. The encoded protein is CASSLAQGPDTQYF.

This clonotype has a count of ten or more. CDR3 loop: CASSVATGHYEQYF. The CDR3 nucleotides are TGTGCCAGCAGCGTAGCCACGGGGCACTACGAGCAGTACTTC. The chain employs TRBV9 and TRBJ2-7; either TRBD1 or TRBD2 may fit D (5 bases each). Between the trimmed V and J ends, which lost 0 bases and 3 bases, there was a span of 10 bases. In germline, CDR1 is SGDLS, CDR2 YYNGEE. The CDR3 is made up of 14 amino acids.

This clonotype was picked up many times. The J gene is TRBJ1-5, the V gene TRBV29-1; 9 nucleotides agree with TRBD1. V trimming: 7 bases; J trimming: 4 bases; junction bases outside the gene matches: 8. This CDR3 region has 14 residues. Germline CDR1 SQVTM, CDR2 ANQGSEA. Written as DNA, the CDR3 is TGCAGCGCCACTACAGGGGGCCGGAATCAGCCCCAGCATTTT. Protein product: CSATTGGRNQPQHF. Full variable domain (remainder filled in from reference TRBV29-1 and TRBJ1-5): SAVISQKPSRDICQRGTSLTIQCQVDSQVTMMFWYRQQPGQSLTLIATANQGSEATYESGFVIDKFPISRPNLTFSTLTVSNMSPEDSSIYLCSATTGGRNQPQHFGDGTRLSIL.

This clonotype occurred many times. The rearrangement links TRBV11-2 to TRBJ1-6, with D possibly matching TRBD1 (6 bases). The V gene's germline CDR1 is SGHAT and CDR2 FQNNGV. The CDR3 is 12 amino acids. The V and J ends lost 0 bases and 16 bases respectively, with 10 bases between them. The CDR3 loop is CASSLDPDSLHF. CDR3 bases: TGTGCCAGCAGCTTAGATCCGGACAGTCTCCACTTT.

This clonotype was seen only once. Relative to the germline gene, one junction end is altered; a read error may explain this. The gene calls are TRBV3-1 and TRBJ2-7; D is undetermined. The V gene's germline CDR1 is LGHDT and CDR2 YNNKEL (reference sequence). The CDR3 sequence is 13 residues long. The CDR3 here is CASSQDTRALTHF. The DNA for the CDR3 is TGTGCCAGCAGCCAAGATACCCGCGCTTTAACCCACTTC.

The chain employs TRBV7-9 and TRBJ2-4; no definite D call. CDR1 and CDR2 from the germline V gene are SEHNR and FQNEAQ (reference sequence). Trimming cost V 1 base and J 6 bases, with 10 bases left between them. This CDR3 contains 14 residues. CDR3 loop: CASSLGLAVNIQYF. The CDR3 DNA is TGTGCCAGCAGCTTAGGTCTCGCTGTAAACATTCAGTACTTC. The full variable domain, in which reference TRBV7-9 and TRBJ2-4 provide the parts outside the CDR3, is DTGVSQNPRHKITKRGQNVTFRCDPISEHNRLYWYRQTLGQGPEFLTYFQNEAQLEKSRLLSDRFSAERPKGSFSTLEIQRTEQGDSAMYLCASSLGLAVNIQYFGAGTRLSVL.

On this clonotype itself: Since a much larger clone is just one base distant, this may be a read error. The gene calls are TRBV10-1 and TRBJ2-1; D might be TRBD1 or TRBD2, each matching 5 bases. Germline V CDR1 and CDR2: WNHNN, SYGVQD (reference sequence). The CDR3 runs 15 residues. As DNA, the CDR3 is TGCTCCAGCAGTGAGGGGACCCGTTCCTACAATGAGCAGTTCTTC. Its translation: CSSSEGTRSYNEQFF.

This clonotype was observed at least ten times. V usage is TRBV7-8 and J usage is TRBJ2-1; TRBD1 is a possible D gene (5 bases). The CDR3 extends over 15 amino acids. Germline CDR1 reads SGHVS; CDR2 reads FQNEAQ. V was cut by 3 bases and J by 1 base, with 10 bases left in between. The CDR3 nucleotides are TGTGCCAGCAGCTTTATCCAGGGTTCCTACAATGAGCAGTTCTTC. Translated: CASSFIQGSYNEQFF.

This chain uses TRBV2 with TRBJ2-7, with a possible D match to TRBD2 (5 bases). Trimming removed 3 bases at V and 6 bases at J, with 9 bases between. The CDR3 has 12 residues. Germline lookup yields CDR1 SNHLY and CDR2 FYNNEI. The CDR3 here is CASSDGVFEQYF. CDR3 DNA sequence: TGTGCCAGCAGTGACGGGGTCTTCGAGCAGTACTTC.

The V call is TRBV2, the J call TRBJ2-1, with a possible D match to TRBD2 (5 bases). CDR1 and CDR2 (germline): SNHLY, FYNNEI. The germline V and J ends were trimmed by 6 bases and 12 bases, with 21 bases remaining between them. This CDR3 region has 14 residues. The CDR3 loop reads CASSAVPFLEGQFF. CDR3 bases: TGTGCCAGCAGCGCCGTACCCTTCTTAGAGGGGCAGTTCTTC.

The chain couples TRBV2 to TRBJ2-7; 8 nucleotides line up with TRBD1. In germline, CDR1 is SNHLY, CDR2 FYNNEI. The CDR3 spans 13 residues. V lost 10 bases to trimming and J lost 2 bases; unmatched junction nucleotides: 7. The CDR3, as DNA: TGTGCCACCGCGGACAGGGTGGCCTACGAGCAGTACTTC. Its translation: CATADRVAYEQYF.

This clonotype was seen more than once but under ten times. The gene calls are TRBV7-9 and TRBJ2-6; no reliable D call. V lost 0 bases and J 0 bases, leaving 15 bases between the germline ends. The V gene's germline CDR1 is SEHNR and CDR2 FQNEAQ (reference sequence). The CDR3 is 19 residues long. Here the CDR3 DNA reads TGTGCCAGCAGCTTAGCGCGGTTAGAGAGAAGCTCTGGGGCCAACGTCCTGACTTTC. Translating it yields CASSLARLERSSGANVLTF.

This clonotype has just a few counts. The V and J genes are TRBV18 and TRBJ1-3; D gene uncertain. V lost 1 base to trimming and J lost 0 bases, with 4 bases between them. CDR3 size: 14 residues. The germline V gene has CDR1 KGHSH and CDR2 LQKENI. In nucleotides, the CDR3 is TGTGCCAGCTCACCACAACCCTCTGGAAACACCATATATTTT. It encodes CASSPQPSGNTIYF.

This clonotype turned up a few times. This sequence joins TRBV30 and TRBJ1-4; a possible D gene is TRBD1 (5 bases). With 5 bases removed from V and 7 bases from J, the gap between germline ends came to 26 bases. CDR1 GTSNPN and CDR2 SVGIG come from the germline V gene (reference sequence). The CDR3 covers 17 residues. For the CDR3, the DNA is TGTGCCTGGGACCCGGGACGGACCTCGACCCCTGTTGAAAAACTGTTTTTT. Its protein is CAWDPGRTSTPVEKLFF.

This clonotype was seen a handful of times. The chain carries TRBV2 and TRBJ1-5, with 7 nucleotides matching TRBD1. This CDR3 is built from 13 residues. Losses at the gene ends were 3 bases for V and 15 bases for J; bases not matched to a gene: 11. CDR1 is SNHLY, CDR2 FYNNEI, per germline. The CDR3 is CASSDLGRQGGHF. The CDR3 nucleotides read TGTGCCAGCAGTGATCTGGGTCGACAGGGAGGGCATTTT. Combining the CDR3 with reference TRBV2 and TRBJ1-5 gives the whole variable domain EPEVTQTPSHQVTQMGQEVILRCVPISNHLYFYWYRQILGQKVEFLVSFYNNEISEKSEIFDDQFSVERPDGSNFTLKIRSTKLEDSAMYFCASSDLGRQGGHFGDGTRLSIL.

There are many counts of this clonotype. The V and J genes are TRBV2 and TRBJ1-5, with 7 positions matching TRBD1. Germline CDR1 is SNHLY and CDR2 is FYNNEI. The V segment lost 7 bases and the J segment 7 bases; nucleotides outside the gene matches: 10. This CDR3 has 14 residues. As DNA, the CDR3 is TGTGCCAGCACCCAGACAGGGCTGGGGCAGCCCCAGCATTTT. It codes for CASTQTGLGQPQHF.

This clonotype was recorded at least ten times. The chain uses TRBV6-1 and TRBJ2-3, with a possible D match to TRBD1 (6 bases). The CDR3 is 16 residues long. With 4 bases removed from V and 0 bases from J, the gap between germline ends came to 14 bases. Germline CDR1 and CDR2: MNHNS and SASEGT. CDR3 in amino acids: CASSGGTNPSTDTQYF. DNA of the CDR3: TGTGCCAGCAGTGGGGGGACAAACCCTAGCACAGATACGCAGTATTTT.

This clonotype has a count of ten or more. The rearrangement links TRBV5-4 to TRBJ2-3; 7 bases agree with TRBD2. The V and J ends lost 3 bases and 1 base, in that order; junction bases with no gene match: 8. Germline assignment: CDR1 SGHNT and CDR2 YYREEE (reference sequence). The CDR3 is made up of 16 amino acids. CDR3 in amino acids: CASSSKGLAGTDTQYF. The CDR3 bases are TGTGCCAGCAGCTCGAAGGGTCTAGCGGGCACAGATACGCAGTATTTT.

The table lists this clonotype with many counts. V is TRBV12-3 or TRBV12-4 and J is TRBJ2-7, with D hard to call. The CDR3 loop spans 12 amino acids. The V gene lost 4 bases and the J gene lost 3 bases, with 7 bases spanning the gap. CDR3 loop: CASSSSFYEQYF. In nucleotides, the CDR3 is TGTGCCAGCAGTTCCTCCTTCTACGAGCAGTACTTC.

This clonotype was counted ten times or more. V and J are TRBV4-2 and TRBJ1-4; D is perhaps TRBD1 (5 bases). The CDR3 covers 15 residues. Germline CDR1 and CDR2: LGHNA and YNFKEQ. V was shortened by 3 bases and J by 4 bases, with 12 bases between the two germline ends. CDR3 protein: CASSQLGAVNEKLFF. CDR3 DNA sequence: TGTGCCAGCAGCCAGTTAGGGGCAGTTAATGAAAAACTGTTTTTT.

This clonotype was counted many times. Relative to the germline gene, one junction end is altered; a read error may explain this. The chain recombines TRBV18 with TRBJ2-3; no clear D gene. The CDR3 runs 13 residues. Germline V gene lookup returns CDR1 KGHSH and CDR2 LQKENI. CDR3 in DNA: TGTGCCAGCTCCCCACCGACCGGAGATACGCAGTATTTT. Its protein product is CASSPPTGDTQYF.

V is TRBV20-1 and J is TRBJ2-5, with TRBD2 matching over 9 bases. Unmatched junction bases numbered 7, after V lost 3 bases and J lost 5 bases. This CDR3 region has 14 residues. Germline lookup yields CDR1 DFQATT and CDR2 SNEGSKA (reference sequence). CDR3 sequence: CSASRASGVETQYF. The CDR3 DNA is TGCAGTGCTAGTCGGGCTAGCGGGGTGGAGACCCAGTACTTC.

Details on this clonotype: It may be a read error: a sequence one base away is much more abundant. V is TRBV7-7 and J is TRBJ2-3, with 8 positions matching TRBD2. This CDR3 has 18 amino acids. The V segment lost 5 bases and the J segment 0 bases; nucleotides outside the gene matches: 13. Germline-derived CDR1 and CDR2 are SSHAT and FNYEAQ (reference sequence). The CDR3 sequence: CASSVGAGASLSTDTQYF. The CDR3 nucleotides are TGTGCCAGCAGCGTCGGAGCGGGGGCTTCCCTTAGCACAGATACGCAGTATTTT.

This clonotype has a count of ten or more. The chain uses TRBV3-1 and TRBJ2-7, with a weak D call TRBD2 (5 bases). CDR3 size: 18 residues. Germline V gives CDR1 LGHDT, CDR2 YNNKEL (reference sequence). Trimming pared 0 bases from V and 4 bases from J, leaving 22 bases between. The CDR3 sequence is CASSQESRAAGIRYEQYF. The CDR3 region has the DNA TGTGCCAGCAGCCAAGAATCGAGGGCGGCAGGTATTAGGTACGAGCAGTACTTC.

A few counts support this clonotype. The DNA of the CDR3 is TGTGCCAGCAGCTTAGGACTAGCGGGGGGGCAGACCCAGTACTTC. Amino acids: CASSLGLAGGQTQYF. The chain joins TRBV7-3 to TRBJ2-5; 15 bases agree with TRBD2. V was clipped by 2 bases and J by 6 bases; unmatched bases: 1. This CDR3 is 15 amino acids long. Germline values: CDR1 SGHTA, CDR2 FQGTGA.

This clonotype has ten or more counts. V gene TRBV10-3 combines with J gene TRBJ2-3; TRBD1 aligns across 10 bases. The CDR3 extends over 14 amino acids. V was pared by 4 bases and J by 6 bases, with 4 bases of the junction left unmatched. In germline, CDR1 is ENHRY, CDR2 SYGVKD. Written as DNA, the CDR3 is TGTGCCATCAGTGCTGACAGGGGGCTTGATACGCAGTATTTT. It translates to CAISADRGLDTQYF.

This clonotype was found a few times. The chain links TRBV5-1 to TRBJ2-5; D may correspond to TRBD1 or TRBD2 (5 bases each). V lost 4 bases and J lost 4, with 17 bases in between. CDR3 length: 15 amino acids. In germline, CDR1 is SGHRS, CDR2 YFSETQ. The CDR3 loop is CASSRDGLDSETQYF. The CDR3 bases are TGCGCCAGCAGCCGGGACGGGTTGGACTCAGAGACCCAGTACTTC.

This clonotype has at least ten counts. The chain couples TRBV29-1 to TRBJ2-2; D unclear. The CDR3 spans 11 residues. Germline lookup yields CDR1 SQVTM and CDR2 ANQGSEA. Trimming removed 4 bases from V and 4 bases from J, with 4 bases in between. The CDR3 DNA sequence: TGCAGCGTTGGAGTCACCGGGGAGCTGTTTTTT. This codes for CSVGVTGELFF.

This chain links TRBV4-3 with TRBJ2-3, with D perhaps assigned TRBD1 or TRBD2 (6 bases each). The ends were cut back, 0 bases at V and 0 bases at J, with 13 bases in the middle. CDR1 is LGHNA, CDR2 YSLEER, per germline. The CDR3 has 17 amino acids. This CDR3 reads CASSQDPPGASTDTQYF. As DNA, the CDR3 is TGCGCCAGCAGCCAAGACCCTCCGGGGGCTAGCACAGATACGCAGTATTTT.

This clonotype was detected many times. The chain has TRBV28 and TRBJ2-5; D perhaps matches TRBD2 (5 bases). This CDR3 spans 15 amino acids. Germline V gives CDR1 MDHEN, CDR2 SYDVKM. V lost 6 bases, J lost 9 bases, and 23 bases lay in between. The CDR3: CASSHGLNAKGAQYF. The CDR3 DNA reads as TGTGCCAGCAGCCACGGACTTAACGCTAAAGGTGCCCAGTACTTC.

The J gene is TRBJ1-4, the V gene TRBV12-3 or TRBV12-4; D not certain. V was pared by 1 base and J by 8 bases, with 2 bases between. CDR3 size: 11 residues. CDR3 sequence (DNA): TGTGCCAGCAGTTTAGGAGAAAAACTGTTTTTT. Protein sequence: CASSLGEKLFF.